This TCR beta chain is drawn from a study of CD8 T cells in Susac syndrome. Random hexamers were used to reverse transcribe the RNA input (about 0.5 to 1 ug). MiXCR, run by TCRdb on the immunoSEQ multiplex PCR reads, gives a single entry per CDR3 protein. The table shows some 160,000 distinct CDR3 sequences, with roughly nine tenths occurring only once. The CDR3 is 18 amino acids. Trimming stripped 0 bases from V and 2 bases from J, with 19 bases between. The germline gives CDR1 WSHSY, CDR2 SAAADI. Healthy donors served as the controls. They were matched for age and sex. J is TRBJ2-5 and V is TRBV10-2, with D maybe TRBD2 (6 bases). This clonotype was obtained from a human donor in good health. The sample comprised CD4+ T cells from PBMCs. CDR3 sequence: CASSESTATREGQETQYF. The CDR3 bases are TGCGCCAGCAGTGAGTCAACGGCGACTAGGGAAGGGCAAGAGACCCAGTACTTC.